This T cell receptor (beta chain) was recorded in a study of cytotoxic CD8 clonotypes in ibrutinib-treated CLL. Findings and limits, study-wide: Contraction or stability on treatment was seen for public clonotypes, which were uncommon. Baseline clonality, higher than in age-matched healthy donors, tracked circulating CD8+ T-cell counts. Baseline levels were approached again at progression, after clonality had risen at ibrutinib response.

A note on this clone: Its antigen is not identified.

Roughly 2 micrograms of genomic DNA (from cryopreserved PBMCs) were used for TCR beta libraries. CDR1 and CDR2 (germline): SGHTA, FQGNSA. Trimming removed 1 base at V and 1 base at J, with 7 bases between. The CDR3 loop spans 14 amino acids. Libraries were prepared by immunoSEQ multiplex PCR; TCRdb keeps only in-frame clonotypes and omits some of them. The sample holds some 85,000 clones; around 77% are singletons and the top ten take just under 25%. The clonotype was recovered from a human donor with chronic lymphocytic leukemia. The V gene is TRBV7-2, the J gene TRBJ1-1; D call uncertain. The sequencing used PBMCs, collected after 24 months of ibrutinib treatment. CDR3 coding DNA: TGTGCCAGCAGCTTAGTTCCACCGAACACTGAAGCTTTCTTT. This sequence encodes CASSLVPPNTEAFF.